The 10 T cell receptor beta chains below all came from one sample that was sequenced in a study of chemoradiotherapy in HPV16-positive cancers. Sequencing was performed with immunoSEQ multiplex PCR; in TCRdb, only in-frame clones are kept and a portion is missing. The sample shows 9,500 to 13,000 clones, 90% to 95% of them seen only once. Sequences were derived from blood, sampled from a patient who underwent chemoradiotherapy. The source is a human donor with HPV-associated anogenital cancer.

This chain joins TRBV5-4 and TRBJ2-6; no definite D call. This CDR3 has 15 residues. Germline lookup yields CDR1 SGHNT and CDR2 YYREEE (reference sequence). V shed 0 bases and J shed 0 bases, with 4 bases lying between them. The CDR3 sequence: CASSLGHSGANVLTF. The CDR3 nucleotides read TGTGCCAGCAGCTTGGGACACTCTGGGGCCAACGTCCTGACTTTC.

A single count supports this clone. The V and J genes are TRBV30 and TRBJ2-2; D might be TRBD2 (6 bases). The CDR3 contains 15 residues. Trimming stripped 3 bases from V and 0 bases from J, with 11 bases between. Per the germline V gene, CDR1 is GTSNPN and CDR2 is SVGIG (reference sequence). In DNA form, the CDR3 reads TGTGCCTGGAGGCGGGGCGGGACGAACACCGGGGAGCTGTTTTTT. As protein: CAWRRGGTNTGELFF.

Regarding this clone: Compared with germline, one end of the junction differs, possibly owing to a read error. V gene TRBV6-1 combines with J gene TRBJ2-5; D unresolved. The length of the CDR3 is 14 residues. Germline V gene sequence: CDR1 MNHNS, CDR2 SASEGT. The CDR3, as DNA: TGTGCCAGCAGTCAAGCGAGTTCACGGGAGACCCAGTACTTC. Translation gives CASSQASSRETQYF.

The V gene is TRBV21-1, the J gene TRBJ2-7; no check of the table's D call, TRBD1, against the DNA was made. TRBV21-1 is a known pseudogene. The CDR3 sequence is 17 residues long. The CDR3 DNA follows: TGTGCCAGCAGCAAAAAGTTAGGGGGGACAGACCCCTACGAGCAGTACTTC. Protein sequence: CASSKKLGGTDPYEQYF.

CDR3 in DNA: TGTGCCAGCAGCTTGGGCCAGGGAAAGGGCAGCACCGGGGAGCTGTTTTTT. This gives the protein CASSLGQGKGSTGELFF. This chain connects TRBV5-4 to TRBJ2-2, with D possibly matching TRBD1 (5 bases). Germline V CDR1 and CDR2: SGHNT, YYREEE (reference sequence). The CDR3 spans 17 residues. The V end was cut by 0 bases, the J end by 4 bases, with 16 bases between.

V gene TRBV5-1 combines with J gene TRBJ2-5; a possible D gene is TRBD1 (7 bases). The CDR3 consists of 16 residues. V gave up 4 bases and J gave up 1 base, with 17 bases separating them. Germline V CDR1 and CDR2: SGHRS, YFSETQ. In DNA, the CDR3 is TGCGCCAGCAGCCTGGTTGGAGGGGGCGGCCAAGAGACCCAGTACTTC. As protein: CASSLVGGGGQETQYF.

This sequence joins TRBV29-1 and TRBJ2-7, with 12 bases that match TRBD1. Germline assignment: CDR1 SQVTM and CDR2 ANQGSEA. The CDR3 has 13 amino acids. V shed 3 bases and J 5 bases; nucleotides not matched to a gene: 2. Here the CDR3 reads CSVDGTGGHEQYF. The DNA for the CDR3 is TGCAGCGTTGACGGGACAGGGGGCCACGAGCAGTACTTC.

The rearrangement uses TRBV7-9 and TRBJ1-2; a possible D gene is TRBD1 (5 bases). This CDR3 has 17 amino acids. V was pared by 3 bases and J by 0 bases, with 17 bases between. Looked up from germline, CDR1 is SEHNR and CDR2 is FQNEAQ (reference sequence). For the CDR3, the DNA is TGTGCCAGCAGCTTTCGGGACGCCGAAACAACTAACTATGGCTACACCTTC. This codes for CASSFRDAETTNYGYTF.

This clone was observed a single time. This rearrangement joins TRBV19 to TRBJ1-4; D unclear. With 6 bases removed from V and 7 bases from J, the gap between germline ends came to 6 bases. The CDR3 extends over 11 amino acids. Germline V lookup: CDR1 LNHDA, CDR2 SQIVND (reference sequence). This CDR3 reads CASRVGEKLFF. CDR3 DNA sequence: TGTGCCAGTAGAGTCGGTGAAAAACTGTTTTTT.

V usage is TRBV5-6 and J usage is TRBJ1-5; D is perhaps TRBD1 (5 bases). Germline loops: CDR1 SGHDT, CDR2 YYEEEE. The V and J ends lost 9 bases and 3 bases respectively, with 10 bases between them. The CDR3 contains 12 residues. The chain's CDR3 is CANAGINQPQHF. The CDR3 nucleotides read TGTGCCAACGCAGGGATCAATCAGCCCCAGCATTTT.